The present TCR beta chain was sequenced within a study of CD8 T cells in Susac syndrome. This clonotype appeared once. RNA amounts of about 0.45 to 1 ug underwent reverse transcription with random hexamers. TCRdb itself ran the immunoSEQ multiplex PCR reads through MiXCR, one entry per CDR3 protein. The table lists some 97,000 distinct CDR3 sequences, 95% of them singletons, with more than 0.3% in the top ten. The germline V gene encodes CDR1 DFQATT and CDR2 SNEGSKA (reference sequence). The CDR3 spans 15 residues. The trim removed 6 bases at V and 7 bases at J, leaving 9 bases unmatched. Input material: CD8+ T cells from PBMCs. The receptor comes from a human donor with Susac syndrome. The chain carries TRBV20-1 and TRBJ2-2; 12 bases agree with TRBD1. The CDR3 protein is CSATSGQGASGELFF. For the CDR3, the DNA is TGCAGTGCCACCTCGGGACAGGGGGCAAGCGGGGAGCTGTTTTTT.